Each of the 20 T cell receptor beta chains below was sequenced from the same sample in a study of post-analysis software for immune sequencing data. Their recognized antigens are unknown. Presence of unique molecular identifiers characterized the TCR beta cDNA libraries. TCRdb reprocessed the PCR reads with MiXCR, giving one entry per CDR3 protein. Among about 810,000 distinct CDR3 sequences listed, approximately 53% were seen once. Notes on the study in general: Roughly five TRBV segments, including TRBV5-6, TRBV5-1 and TRBV20-1, were more frequent in patients than controls.

Sample: blood. The receptors originated from a girl aged 5 to 17 with multiple sclerosis.

V is TRBV6-1 and J is TRBJ1-2; D unclear. Trimming pared 0 bases from V and 4 bases from J, leaving 9 bases between. CDR1 and CDR2 (germline): MNHNS, SASEGT. The CDR3 spans 14 residues. CDR3 nucleotide sequence: TGTGCCAGCAGTGAAGCGGAGGGAGTCTATGGCTACACCTTC. Translated: CASSEAEGVYGYTF.

This clonotype was observed a handful of times. The chain joins TRBV27 to TRBJ2-5; D call uncertain. The V end was cut by 2 bases, the J end by 0 bases, with 7 bases between. The CDR3 spans 14 residues. Germline values: CDR1 MNHEY, CDR2 SMNVEV (reference sequence). CDR3 DNA: TGTGCCAGCAGTTTACGATCCTACCAAGAGACCCAGTACTTC. The encoded protein is CASSLRSYQETQYF.

V gene TRBV2 combines with J gene TRBJ2-4, with D possibly TRBD2 on 5 matching bases. The last part of the DNA fits TRBJ2-7 better; the J call may be wrong. The CDR3 spans 14 residues. CDR1 is SNHLY and CDR2 is FYNNEI in the germline V gene. The CDR3 DNA sequence: TGTGCCAGCATCGTCGGCGGGCAAAACTACGAGCAGTACTTC. Translation: CASIVGGQNYEQYF.

The chain is built from TRBV7-9 and TRBJ1-2, with 9 bases fitting TRBD1. The CDR3 spans 14 residues. CDR1 is SEHNR, CDR2 FQNEAQ, per germline (reference sequence). Trimming removed 5 bases from V and 11 bases from J; junction bases left unmatched: 12. CDR3 in amino acids: CASSKVSGTGRYTF. For the CDR3, the DNA is TGTGCCAGCAGCAAGGTCTCCGGGACAGGGAGGTACACCTTC.

The chain links TRBV3-1 to TRBJ2-7; 9 positions agree with TRBD2. The germline CDR1 and CDR2 sequences are LGHDT and YNNKEL (reference sequence). The CDR3 spans 15 residues. J gave up 1 base and V 6 bases, and 7 bases lay outside the gene matches. The CDR3 bases are TGTGCCAGCAGTGACGGGACTAGCTCATCCTACGAGCAGTACTTC. Its protein is CASSDGTSSSYEQYF.

The rearrangement uses TRBV5-1 and TRBJ2-1; the D call may be TRBD1 or TRBD2 (5 bases each). This CDR3 region has 18 residues. Per germline, CDR1 SGHRS and CDR2 YFSETQ. Between the trimmed V and J ends, which lost 4 bases and 0 bases, there was a span of 20 bases. The CDR3 sequence is CASSLGPADRSSYNEQFF. CDR3 DNA: TGCGCCAGCAGCCTGGGACCAGCAGATAGGAGCTCCTACAATGAGCAGTTCTTC.

The J gene is TRBJ2-1, the V gene TRBV20-1; tentatively, D is TRBD2 (6 bases). V was pared by 5 bases and J by 13 bases, with 18 bases between. The CDR3 totals 12 residues. From germline, CDR1 is DFQATT and CDR2 SNEGSKA (reference sequence). CDR3: CSAVTIRETQFF. The CDR3 nucleotides are TGCAGTGCTGTGACGATCCGGGAGACCCAGTTCTTC.

The chain has TRBV29-1 and TRBJ2-1; 11 nucleotides match TRBD2. This CDR3 is 17 amino acids long. CDR1 is SQVTM, CDR2 ANQGSEA, per germline. Losses at the gene ends were 5 bases for V and 5 bases for J; bases not matched to a gene: 14. CDR3 in DNA: TGCAGCGTTTGGTTAGCGGGAGGGCCGGTTAGAAACAATGAGCAGTTCTTC. It specifies CSVWLAGGPVRNNEQFF.

This chain connects TRBV11-2 to TRBJ1-1, with D tentatively TRBD1 (6 bases). This CDR3 has 17 amino acids. Germline values: CDR1 SGHAT, CDR2 FQNNGV. Trimming pared 1 base from V and 4 bases from J, leaving 19 bases between. CDR3 sequence (DNA): TGTGCCAGCAGCTTAGTCGGGGCAGGGGATTTATTCACTGAAGCTTTCTTT. This sequence encodes CASSLVGAGDLFTEAFF.

The chain carries TRBV5-5 and TRBJ2-1, with TRBD2 matching 10 bases. Germline V gene data show CDR1 as SGHKS and CDR2 as YYEKEE (reference sequence). V lost 4 bases and J lost 2; bases outside the gene matches: 12. The length of the CDR3 is 18 residues. CDR3 in DNA: TGTGCCAGCAGCCCCCCTGGGGTAGCGGGAGGAGCCTACAATGAGCAGTTCTTC. It codes for CASSPPGVAGGAYNEQFF. Drawing the rest from reference TRBV5-5 and TRBJ2-1, the complete variable domain is DAGVTQSPTHLIKTRGQQVTLRCSPISGHKSVSWYQQVLGQGPQFIFQYYEKEERGRGNFPDRFSARQFPNYSSELNVNALLLGDSALYLCASSPPGVAGGAYNEQFFGPGTRLTVL.

The chain uses TRBV20-1 and TRBJ2-5, with 9 bases fitting TRBD2. V lost 0 bases and J lost 5; bases outside the gene matches: 13. CDR1 and CDR2 from the germline V gene are DFQATT and SNEGSKA (reference sequence). This CDR3 is built from 17 residues. The CDR3 DNA follows: TGCAGTGCTAGAGACACCTCGAGACTAGCGGCGGGTGAGACCCAGTACTTC. Translating gives CSARDTSRLAAGETQYF.

The V and J genes are TRBV7-9 and TRBJ1-2, with D unclear. Trimming took 3 bases from V and 1 from J, leaving 12 bases between them. CDR3 length: 15 amino acids. Germline loops: CDR1 SEHNR, CDR2 FQNEAQ (reference sequence). CDR3 DNA sequence: TGTGCCAGCAGCTTGGGTGCCCGTGGTAACTATGGCTACACCTTC. Protein sequence: CASSLGARGNYGYTF.

Only a few counts were recorded for this clonotype. This chain uses TRBV7-3 with TRBJ2-6; D call uncertain. The CDR3 contains 13 residues. V lost 5 bases and J lost 15, with 17 bases in between. Germline-derived CDR1 and CDR2 are SGHTA and FQGTGA. The CDR3 DNA follows: TGTGCCAGCAGCCAGCCCGGCGTGCAAGACCTGACTTTC. Translated: CASSQPGVQDLTF.

This chain joins TRBV20-1 and TRBJ2-7; 10 bases align to TRBD2. The CDR3 spans 17 residues. V shed 1 base and J 4 bases; nucleotides not matched to a gene: 13. Germline V lookup: CDR1 DFQATT, CDR2 SNEGSKA (reference sequence). In DNA form, the CDR3 reads TGCAGTGCTAGAGCCTCCCAACTAGCGGGAAAGGGGTACGAGCAGTACTTC. This sequence encodes CSARASQLAGKGYEQYF.

This clonotype was observed a few times. The chain recombines TRBV6-2 or TRBV6-3 with TRBJ2-7; no firm D call. V was pared by 2 bases and J by 0 bases, with 11 bases between. The CDR3 is 15 amino acids. Per germline, CDR1 MNHEY and CDR2 SVGEGT. CDR3 residues: CASSYVASYSYEQYF. CDR3 DNA sequence: TGTGCCAGCAGTTACGTGGCGTCCTACTCCTACGAGCAGTACTTC.

The V call is TRBV5-1, the J call TRBJ2-3, with 7 bases that match TRBD1. Germline assignment: CDR1 SGHRS and CDR2 YFSETQ. CDR3 length: 15 amino acids. The junction had 8 bases not matched to a gene; V was cut back by 5 bases and J by 2 bases. The CDR3 loop is CASRPGQLNTDTQYF. The CDR3 coding sequence is TGCGCCAGCAGACCGGGACAGTTAAACACAGATACGCAGTATTTT. The full variable domain, in which reference TRBV5-1 and TRBJ2-3 provide the parts outside the CDR3, is KAGVTQTPRYLIKTRGQQVTLSCSPISGHRSVSWYQQTPGQGLQFLFEYFSETQRNKGNFPGRFSGRQFSNSRSEMNVSTLELGDSALYLCASRPGQLNTDTQYFGPGTRLTVL.

This clonotype showed up just once. This chain connects TRBV20-1 to TRBJ2-5; no firm D call. Germline V gene sequence: CDR1 DFQATT, CDR2 SNEGSKA (reference sequence). The CDR3 consists of 13 residues. Trimming left V 0 bases short and J 1 base short, with 6 bases between. In nucleotides, the CDR3 is TGCAGTGCTAGAGAGCAGGTCCAAGAGACCCAGTACTTC. This sequence encodes CSAREQVQETQYF.

This clonotype appeared a few times. One end of the junction does not line up with germline, which may come from a read error. J is TRBJ2-1 and V is TRBV7-7; 9 bases map to TRBD2. The V gene's germline CDR1 is SSHAT and CDR2 FNYEAQ (reference sequence). This CDR3 is 16 amino acids long. In nucleotides, the CDR3 is TGTGCTAGCAGCCCCGCTGCGGCGGGAGGGCAGAATGAGCAGTTCTTC. It yields the protein CASSPAAAGGQNEQFF. Drawing the rest from reference TRBV7-7 and TRBJ2-1, the complete variable domain is GAGVSQSPRYKVTKRGQDVTLRCDPISSHATLYWYQQALGQGPEFLTYFNYEAQPDKSGLPSDRFSAERPEGSISTLTIQRTEQRDSAMYRCASSPAAAGGQNEQFFGPGTRLTVL.

The V gene is TRBV6-6, the J gene TRBJ2-7; the D gene is possibly TRBD1 (5 bases). Germline V lookup: CDR1 MNHNY, CDR2 SVGAGI (reference sequence). The V and J ends lost 3 bases and 5 bases respectively, with 17 bases between them. This CDR3 is 15 amino acids long. The CDR3 bases are TGTGCCAGCAGTTATCCCCCAGGGAATACCAACGAGCAGTACTTC. Amino acids: CASSYPPGNTNEQYF.

This clonotype was detected a few times. The genes are TRBV20-1 and TRBJ2-3; 8 bases align to TRBD2. There are 14 residues in the CDR3. Germline CDR1 and CDR2: DFQATT and SNEGSKA (reference sequence). V shed 2 bases and J 4 bases; nucleotides not matched to a gene: 5. For the CDR3, the DNA is TGCAGTGCTAGACTCAGCGGGAGTGCAGATACGCAGTATTTT. Its protein product is CSARLSGSADTQYF.